This TCR beta chain was captured by sequencing in a study of graft-versus-host responses after intestinal transplantation. The protocol was immunoSEQ multiplex PCR, while the TCRdb copy is restricted to in-frame clones and leaves out a portion. The data contain around 17,000 clones, roughly 80% of them singletons. Processing was applied to graft tissue in order to liberate intraepithelial and lamina propria lymphocytes. The CDR3 length is 14 residues. The germline V gene encodes CDR1 MDHEN and CDR2 SYDVKM. Deletions cut 6 bases from V and 1 base from J, with 10 bases between. The TCR sequence derives from a human patient who received an intestinal transplant, so some T cells may come from the graft donor. The source was ileum tissue, collected 17 days after transplant. The chain combines TRBV28 with TRBJ1-3; D not certain. CDR3 coding DNA: TGTGCCAGCAGAAGACTTATATCTGGAAACACCATATATTTT. This sequence encodes CASRRLISGNTIYF.